These T cell receptor beta chains were read from a single sample in a study of shared clonotypes between healthy human individuals. Profiled with immunoSEQ multiplex PCR; TCRdb holds only in-frame clones, not every one. The top ten hold about 0.36% of the sample, which has a few million clones, just under 95% seen once. Sequencing was done on a sample of naive CD4+ T cells from PBMCs. These receptors originate from a young man in good health. Some clones in this sample may be carry-over from other donors' samples. Each CDR3 is given without its conserved first and last residue.

>TRBJ2-3|TRBV30
AWSVGLGSPTDTQY
>TRBJ2-7|TRBV4-2
ASSQTRTSGRYGSYEQY
>TRBJ1-1|TRBV7-6
ASSPSRGNTEAF
>TRBJ2-5|TRBV28
ASSLSLAGAETQY
>TRBJ1-2|TRBV5-4
ASSFYWTGNHGYT
>TRBJ2-5|TRBV2
ASATNLASATSTETQY
>TRBJ1-2|TRBV5-1
ASRGANYGYT
>TRBJ2-3|TRBV6-5
ASSSLGSGDTQY
>TRBJ2-1|TRBV9
ASSVEDEQF
>TRBJ1-4|TRBV5-1
ASSLGGRGEKLF
>TRBJ1-1|TRBV7-9
ASSLFVGATEAF
>TRBJ2-4|TRBV5-1
ASSGGVDRLAKNIQY
>TRBJ1-1|TRBV27
ASSPPGKKRGLNTEAF
>TRBJ2-1|TRBV2
ASTREGYNEQF
>TRBJ1-1|TRBV29-1
SALPQAAEAF
>TRBJ1-2|TRBV9
ASSVGGGQAFAGGYT
>TRBJ1-4|TRBV7-9
ASSPGQSSNEKLF
>TRBJ1-4|TRBV5-1
ASSLEPSGQGGKLF
>TRBJ2-7|TRBV7-2
ASSLVGGTGVEQY
>TRBJ2-3|TRBV11-3
ASSARTGTDTQY
>TRBJ1-1|TRBV5-4
ASSPGPREAF
>.|TRBV29-1
SSLRVAGGPNSLEQY
>TRBJ1-1|TRBV19
ASIPVPHRATEAF
>TRBJ2-7|TRBV23-1
ASSQSEGPRFNEQY
>TRBJ1-1|TRBV18
ASSPGDRGRGAF
>TRBJ1-4|TRBV28
ASSFGGEGEKLF
>TRBJ2-7|TRBV9
ASSRDHSYEQY
>TRBJ2-2|TRBV19
ASSTDRYTGELF
>TRBJ1-5|TRBV2
ASSAEQQPQH
>TRBJ1-2|TRBV28
ASSTYHYGYT
>TRBJ2-1|TRBV18
ASSPRHQNEQF
>TRBJ2-7|TRBV5-5
ASSFRDSAFEQY
>TRBJ1-4|TRBV5-1
ASSLYREGGEKLF
>TRBJ2-7|TRBV27
ASRDFGEQY
>TRBJ2-1|TRBV5-1
ASSLAGGPWNEQF
>TRBJ2-7|TRBV7-9
ASKVFRGDATSYEQY
>TRBJ2-1|TRBV2
ASSAQGTEQF
>TRBJ2-5|TRBV5-1
ASRIQQETQY
>TRBJ2-7|TRBV10-3
AISPDRDHEQY
>TRBJ1-3|TRBV27
ASRPVGHNTIY
>TRBJ2-1|TRBV27
ASSSRNRDLSYNEQF
>TRBJ2-2|TRBV9
ASSVAPSGETRNTGELF
>TRBJ2-1|TRBV27
ASTARGLAGGWLSNEQF
>TRBJ1-1|TRBV19
ASSRQGRGTEAF
>TRBJ1-2|TRBV6-5
ASSYSGPYNYGYT
>TRBJ2-1|TRBV4-2
ASSQVGEGGSYNEQF
>TRBJ2-3|TRBV28
ASSFAGRISTDTQY
>TRBJ1-4|TRBV5-1
ASSLPELEKLF
>TRBJ2-1|TRBV7-9
AYGRGPKDDEQF
>TRBJ1-1|TRBV15
ATSGVGGGTEAF
>TRBJ2-7|TRBV11-1
ASSQGPMWSEQY
>TRBJ2-5|TRBV2
ASSGLRQETQY